Reported below is one TCR beta chain. The CDR3 has 15 amino acids. V lost 7 bases and J 7 bases, leaving 17 bases between the germline ends. The germline V gene encodes CDR1 MNHEY and CDR2 SMNVEV (reference sequence). The record originates from a study of blood T cell repertoires in COVID-19. Study in general: The samples span acute and convalescent COVID-19 from the United States, Italy and Spain. T cells, B-cell-depleted T cells, or PBMCs provided the cDNA or gDNA that served as material.

Patients of the Seattle cohort, enrolled during active infection, were followed longitudinally. Per the original methods: How many nucleated cells were present was estimated from reference gene primer amplification. Method: immunoSEQ multiplex PCR; TCRdb's copy keeps in-frame clones and lacks some. The V and J calls and clone size were taken over from that table, and D and trimming were inferred from the DNA. The table has roughly 300,000 clones, approximately 84% seen once. This clonotype originated in a human donor with COVID-19, enrolled during active disease. The donor label of this sample is uncertain. Source material: peripheral blood. This sequence joins TRBV27 and TRBJ1-6; D call uncertain. This CDR3 is CASTQGRVRNSPLHF. Written as DNA, the CDR3 is TGTGCCAGCACCCAAGGGCGGGTACGGAATTCACCCCTCCACTTT.